These 8 T cell receptor beta chains were sequenced from one sample in a study of cytomegalovirus exposure and HLA in healthy donors. Amplification used 60 Vbeta primers and 13 Jbeta primers. Data came from immunoSEQ multiplex PCR; TCRdb stores just in-frame clones and leaves some out. The profile covers fewer than 200,000 clones, with roughly 78% appearing a single time and under 0.85% taken by the ten largest. Sample: PBMCs. The source of these receptors is a boy younger than 18 in good health and CMV-seronegative.

CDR3 bases: TGTGCCAGCAGCACATACCGGGGGGCCACTGAAGCTTTCTTT. Translated, it gives CASSTYRGATEAFF. The rearrangement links TRBV5-4 to TRBJ1-1, with D tentatively TRBD1 (6 bases). V lost 4 bases and J lost 4, with 14 bases in between. The CDR3 covers 14 residues. Germline CDR1 reads SGHNT; CDR2 reads YYREEE (reference sequence).

This rearrangement joins TRBV5-8 to TRBJ1-5; TRBD1 matches at 11 bases. The CDR3 is 18 residues long. V gave up 5 bases and J gave up 7 bases; unmatched junction bases: 17. Germline CDR1 is SGHTS and CDR2 is YDEGEE. This CDR3 reads CASRLFGQGARSGQPQHF. CDR3 DNA: TGTGCCAGCAGGCTTTTCGGACAGGGGGCGCGGTCTGGGCAGCCCCAGCATTTT.

This clone was counted between two and nine times. CDR3 protein: CASSLTASGILAWQFF. The CDR3 nucleotides read TGTGCCAGCAGCTTAACGGCTAGCGGGATACTCGCTTGGCAGTTCTTC. The genes are TRBV7-2 and TRBJ2-1, with 9 bases that match TRBD2. This CDR3 spans 16 amino acids. The J segment lost 12 bases and the V segment lost 2 bases, leaving 14 bases of the junction unmatched. Germline V gene lookup returns CDR1 SGHTA and CDR2 FQGNSA.

This clone has a single count. J is TRBJ1-5 and V is TRBV12-5; 9 bases are a match to TRBD1. V gave up 3 bases and J gave up 6 bases; unmatched junction bases: 9. The CDR3 runs 16 residues. Germline CDR1 and CDR2: LGHNT and FRNRAP. The CDR3 nucleotides are TGTGCTAGTGGTTTCGACAGGGGGGAAGATGGTCAGCCCCAGCATTTT. Residues: CASGFDRGEDGQPQHF. Full variable domain (rest looked up from reference TRBV12-5 and TRBJ1-5): DARVTQTPRHKVTEMGQEVTMRCQPILGHNTVFWYRQTMMQGLELLAYFRNRAPLDDSGMPKDRFSAEMPDATLATLKIQPSEPRDSAVYFCASGFDRGEDGQPQHFGDGTRLSIL.

The chain couples TRBV19 to TRBJ1-2; no clear D. The CDR3 is 11 amino acids. The germline V gene encodes CDR1 LNHDA and CDR2 SQIVND (reference sequence). V was clipped by 3 bases and J by 8 bases, with 7 bases between them. The DNA for the CDR3 is TGTGCCAGTAGTATTCTGGAGGGCTACACCTTC. This translates into CASSILEGYTF.

This clone was seen just once. The chain carries TRBV19 and TRBJ2-5; D possibly corresponds to TRBD1 (5 bases). V was clipped by 1 base and J by 5 bases, with 11 bases between them. In germline, CDR1 is LNHDA, CDR2 SQIVND (reference sequence). The CDR3 contains 14 residues. CDR3 DNA sequence: TGTGCCAGTAGTATAGGCAGGGTGGGGGAGACCCAGTACTTC. It translates to CASSIGRVGETQYF.

The chain is built from TRBV15 and TRBJ1-1; D not resolved. Between the trimmed V and J ends, which lost 0 bases and 0 bases, there was a span of 11 bases. Germline V CDR1 and CDR2: LNHNV, YYDKDF (reference sequence). This CDR3 spans 16 amino acids. CDR3 protein: CATSRDRVGMNTEAFF. CDR3 in DNA: TGTGCCACCAGCAGAGATCGTGTGGGCATGAACACTGAAGCTTTCTTT.

The CDR3 DNA follows: TGTGCCAGCTCACTACCGGGGGCCCGGACTGAAGCTTTCTTT. Its protein is CASSLPGARTEAFF. This chain connects TRBV18 to TRBJ1-1; weak D call: TRBD1 (6 bases). Trimming pared 4 bases from V and 5 bases from J, leaving 14 bases between. Germline V gives CDR1 KGHSH, CDR2 LQKENI. CDR3 length equals 14 residues.